A single sample gave rise to the 17 T cell receptor beta chains below, sequenced in a study of control samples from healthy donors and cancer patients (dated by TCRdb to 2018 to 2020). Library preparation employed the immunoSEQ multiplex PCR assay. TCRdb mirrors the immuneACCESS table, restricted to in-frame sequences. Some clones are absent from its copies; in checked studies, under half trace to an unresolved V gene, and the reason for the others is unknown. Across this sample there are around 140,000 clones, with 90% seen only once. The top ten constitute around 2.3% of the sample. The source material was blood. The receptors derive from a man in his forties in good health.

The V gene is TRBV28, the J gene TRBJ2-5; 9 bases line up with TRBD2. The CDR3 consists of 16 residues. Germline V lookup: CDR1 MDHEN, CDR2 SYDVKM. V shed 6 bases, J shed 5 bases, and the junction held 13 bases outside the gene matches. CDR3 region: CASRRPKRGAEETQYF. The CDR3 region has the DNA TGTGCCAGCAGGCGCCCCAAGCGGGGGGCCGAGGAGACCCAGTACTTC.

The chain combines TRBV2 with TRBJ1-1; D is uncertain. V shed 6 bases and J shed 3 bases, with 14 bases lying between them. Germline-derived CDR1 and CDR2 are SNHLY and FYNNEI. There are 14 residues in the CDR3. CDR3 amino acids: CASSLTYWDTEAFF. CDR3 nucleotides: TGTGCCAGCAGCCTGACCTACTGGGACACTGAAGCTTTCTTT.

The rearrangement uses TRBV20-1 and TRBJ2-5; D is ambiguous. CDR3 length: 13 residues. CDR1 and CDR2 (germline): DFQATT, SNEGSKA (reference sequence). V shed 3 bases and J shed 5 bases, with 13 bases lying between them. CDR3 amino acids: CSASTASPETQYF. DNA for the CDR3: TGCAGTGCTAGTACGGCTAGTCCTGAGACCCAGTACTTC.

The chain recombines TRBV7-9 with TRBJ2-2, with D maybe TRBD2 (5 bases). From germline, CDR1 is SEHNR and CDR2 FQNEAQ (reference sequence). V was shortened by 7 bases and J by 4 bases, with 16 bases between the two germline ends. The CDR3 is 15 amino acids. CDR3 sequence (DNA): TGTGCCAGCATTAAGCTCGGGGTTGCCACCGGGGAGCTGTTTTTT. Amino acids: CASIKLGVATGELFF. The whole variable domain, filled in from reference TRBV7-9 and TRBJ2-2, reads DTGVSQNPRHKITKRGQNVTFRCDPISEHNRLYWYRQTLGQGPEFLTYFQNEAQLEKSRLLSDRFSAERPKGSFSTLEIQRTEQGDSAMYLCASIKLGVATGELFFGEGSRLTVL.

The chain uses TRBV15 and TRBJ2-2; TRBD2 matches 13 bases. V was clipped by 3 bases and J by 6 bases; unmatched bases: 10. CDR1 and CDR2 (germline): LNHNV, YYDKDF (reference sequence). The CDR3 totals 18 residues. CDR3 residues: CATSSPILAGGPSGELFF. The CDR3 bases are TGTGCCACCAGCAGCCCAATACTAGCGGGGGGGCCATCCGGGGAGCTGTTTTTT.

Comment on this clone: One junction end does not reproduce the germline sequence, and a read error may be involved. V usage is TRBV18 and J usage is TRBJ1-2; tentatively, D is TRBD1 (6 bases). CDR3 length equals 16 residues. CDR1 is KGHSH, CDR2 LQKENI, per germline. CDR3 in DNA: TGTGCCAGCTCACCACCAGGGGGAGGATCTAACTATGGCCACACCTTC. Translating gives CASSPPGGGSNYGHTF.

J is TRBJ2-1 and V is TRBV5-6; no firm D call. This CDR3 spans 12 amino acids. Trimming took off 2 bases at V and 0 bases at J, with 0 bases between the two ends. In germline, CDR1 is SGHDT, CDR2 YYEEEE. The CDR3 sequence: CASSFSYNEQFF. The CDR3 region has the DNA TGTGCCAGCAGCTTCTCCTACAATGAGCAGTTCTTC.

The chain is built from TRBV5-6 and TRBJ2-3; D is unresolved. The CDR3 consists of 15 residues. The germline V gene encodes CDR1 SGHDT and CDR2 YYEEEE. Trimming stripped 4 bases from V and 1 base from J, with 13 bases between. The CDR3 DNA reads TGTGCCAGCAGCCGGTACATGCCTGGCACAGATACGCAGTATTTT. Its translation: CASSRYMPGTDTQYF.

The chain is built from TRBV9 and TRBJ2-6; 7 bases are a match to TRBD1. CDR3 length: 17 residues. V was clipped by 0 bases and J by 4 bases; unmatched bases: 7. CDR1 and CDR2 (germline): SGDLS, YYNGEE. The chain's CDR3 is CASSVGRDRAGANVLTF. Written as DNA, the CDR3 is TGTGCCAGCAGCGTAGGACGCGACAGGGCAGGGGCCAACGTCCTGACTTTC.

The rearrangement uses TRBV6-1 and TRBJ1-5; no definite D call. The length of the CDR3 is 13 residues. Germline CDR1 is MNHNS and CDR2 is SASEGT. V lost 2 bases and J 6 bases, leaving 8 bases between the germline ends. Here the CDR3 reads CASSELNSQPQHF. As DNA, the CDR3 is TGTGCCAGCAGTGAATTGAATTCTCAGCCCCAGCATTTT.

Notes on this clone: Distinct nucleotide sequences in the sample also encode this CDR3. This chain joins TRBV29-1 and TRBJ1-6; 7 bases are a match to TRBD1. Germline CDR1 is SQVTM and CDR2 is ANQGSEA. This CDR3 spans 14 amino acids. Losses at the gene ends were 6 bases for V and 7 bases for J; bases not matched to a gene: 9. The CDR3 region is CSVKETGPNSPLHF. For the CDR3, the DNA is TGCAGCGTAAAAGAGACAGGGCCGAATTCACCCCTCCACTTT.

The chain joins TRBV7-3 to TRBJ2-2; tentative D call: TRBD2 (5 bases). The V and J ends lost 0 bases and 0 bases respectively, with 11 bases between them. CDR3 size: 17 residues. The germline V gene encodes CDR1 SGHTA and CDR2 FQGTGA. CDR3 amino acids: CASSLTRLSANTGELFF. For the CDR3, the DNA is TGTGCCAGCAGCTTAACGAGGCTTAGCGCGAACACCGGGGAGCTGTTTTTT.

The V and J genes are TRBV18 and TRBJ2-7; 9 bases agree with TRBD1. The germline V gene encodes CDR1 KGHSH and CDR2 LQKENI. V lost 0 bases and J lost 4; bases outside the gene matches: 10. The CDR3 is 17 residues long. CDR3 loop: CASSPPSSRQGGYEQYF. Written as DNA, the CDR3 is TGTGCCAGCTCACCACCTAGTAGTCGACAGGGGGGGTACGAGCAGTACTTC.

J is TRBJ2-3 and V is TRBV29-1, with D unclear. The CDR3 is 14 residues long. Germline CDR1 and CDR2: SQVTM and ANQGSEA. Trimming removed 3 bases from V and 4 bases from J, with 14 bases in between. The CDR3 reads CSVEDYLIPDTQYF. In nucleotides, the CDR3 is TGCAGCGTTGAGGATTACCTCATACCAGATACGCAGTATTTT.

Only one count was recorded for this clone. The J gene is TRBJ1-2, the V gene TRBV7-2; a weak D match, TRBD1 (6 bases). Germline V gene data show CDR1 as SGHTA and CDR2 as FQGNSA. The V and J ends lost 5 bases and 4 bases respectively, with 14 bases between them. CDR3 size: 14 residues. In DNA form, the CDR3 reads TGTGCCAGCAGCCAGCGGACAGCTGGCTATGGCTACACCTTC. It translates to CASSQRTAGYGYTF.

V usage is TRBV6-1 and J usage is TRBJ1-2, with D possibly TRBD1 on 5 matching bases. Deletions cut 3 bases from V and 2 bases from J, with 22 bases between. The germline V gene has CDR1 MNHNS and CDR2 SASEGT. CDR3 length equals 18 residues. The CDR3: CASSELRDAVRINYGYTF. The CDR3, as DNA: TGTGCCAGCAGTGAGTTGCGGGACGCCGTACGAATAAACTATGGCTACACCTTC.

The chain combines TRBV7-6 with TRBJ2-7; 10 nucleotides align to TRBD1. The V gene's germline CDR1 is SGHVS and CDR2 FNYEAQ. The CDR3 covers 15 residues. V lost 5 bases to trimming and J lost 4 bases; unmatched junction nucleotides: 8. CDR3 protein: CASSPYGTGEYEQYF. The CDR3 DNA sequence: TGTGCCAGCAGCCCGTACGGGACAGGGGAGTACGAGCAGTACTTC.